This entry lists 8 T cell receptor beta chains sequenced from one sample in a study of blood T cell repertoires in COVID-19. Sequencing was performed with immunoSEQ multiplex PCR; in TCRdb, only in-frame clones are kept and a portion is missing. The table includes some 260,000 clones, roughly 87% detected once. The sample was peripheral blood. These receptors all come from a woman in her 30s with acute or convalescent COVID-19.

V is TRBV10-3 and J is TRBJ2-3; maybe TRBD1 (5 bases). Germline loops: CDR1 ENHRY, CDR2 SYGVKD. V gave up 3 bases and J gave up 6 bases, with 19 bases separating them. This CDR3 is built from 16 residues. The CDR3: CAISEGRGLSPDTQYF. CDR3 bases: TGTGCCATCAGTGAAGGTAGGGGCCTTTCCCCGGATACGCAGTATTTT.

This clone was seen only once. The chain couples TRBV4-3 to TRBJ2-2, with unresolved D. The germline V gene has CDR1 LGHNA and CDR2 YSLEER. V shed 1 base and J shed 3 bases, with 15 bases lying between them. The CDR3 length is 17 residues. CDR3 sequence: CASSQAAHPGYTGELFF. CDR3 nucleotides: TGCGCCAGCAGCCAAGCCGCCCACCCCGGTTACACCGGGGAGCTGTTTTTT.

The CDR3 loop reads CASSLSTGPATNEKLFF. For the CDR3, the DNA is TGTGCCAGCAGCTTATCGACAGGCCCTGCAACTAATGAAAAACTGTTTTTT. The V call is TRBV7-9, the J call TRBJ1-4; tentative D call: TRBD1 (6 bases). The CDR3 length is 17 residues. CDR1 and CDR2 (germline): SEHNR, FQNEAQ (reference sequence). Trimming shortened V by 2 bases and J by 0 bases, and 13 bases separated the two germline ends.

This chain uses TRBV15 with TRBJ1-1; 7 bases line up with TRBD1. Germline V lookup: CDR1 LNHNV, CDR2 YYDKDF (reference sequence). The CDR3 has 16 amino acids. The ends lost 5 bases at V and 5 bases at J; junction bases unmatched: 14. As DNA, the CDR3 is TGTGCCACCAGCGGCCGGGACAGAGGAAGGGGGACTGAAGCTTTCTTT. It codes for CATSGRDRGRGTEAFF.

The chain combines TRBV7-8 with TRBJ2-4; 12 bases match TRBD2. Per germline, CDR1 SGHVS and CDR2 FQNEAQ. With 5 bases clipped from V and 1 base from J, the junction kept 9 bases outside the gene matches. The CDR3 sequence is 18 residues long. The CDR3 reads CASSQGTSGPVAKNIQYF. DNA of the CDR3: TGTGCCAGCAGCCAGGGGACTAGCGGGCCCGTTGCCAAAAACATTCAGTACTTC. Looking up the rest from reference TRBV7-8 and TRBJ2-4 gives the full variable domain: GAGVSQSPRYKVAKRGQDVALRCDPISGHVSLFWYQQALGQGPEFLTYFQNEAQLDKSGLPSDRFFAERPEGSVSTLKIQRTQQEDSAVYLCASSQGTSGPVAKNIQYFGAGTRLSVL.

The V gene is TRBV27, the J gene TRBJ2-7; 8 bases line up with TRBD1. Germline values: CDR1 MNHEY, CDR2 SMNVEV (reference sequence). V was pared by 2 bases and J by 2 bases, with 5 bases of the junction left unmatched. The CDR3 covers 15 residues. The CDR3 bases are TGTGCCAGCAGTTTAAAATCAGGGGGCCCCTACGAGCAGTACTTC. Protein: CASSLKSGGPYEQYF.

The rearrangement uses TRBV10-3 and TRBJ2-5, with 9 bases fitting TRBD1. Looked up from germline, CDR1 is ENHRY and CDR2 is SYGVKD. The length of the CDR3 is 16 residues. Unmatched junction bases numbered 11, after V lost 4 bases and J lost 5 bases. The CDR3 protein is CAISGHTGGEVETQYF. CDR3 bases: TGTGCCATCAGTGGCCATACAGGGGGCGAAGTGGAGACCCAGTACTTC.

The rearrangement uses TRBV5-1 and TRBJ1-1; D call uncertain. V lost 0 bases and J 10 bases, leaving 10 bases between the germline ends. There are 12 residues in the CDR3. Germline V CDR1 and CDR2: SGHRS, YFSETQ. The DNA for the CDR3 is TGCGCCAGCAGCTTGGGAGGAGGACTAGCTTTCTTT. Its translation is CASSLGGGLAFF.